This T cell receptor beta chain emerged from a study of CD8 T cells in Susac syndrome. From germline, CDR1 is LNHDA and CDR2 SQIVND (reference sequence). There are 15 residues in the CDR3. V lost 3 bases and J lost 6, with 14 bases in between. When the RNA was reverse transcribed, random hexamers were used with an input of 0.5 to 1 ug. The amplification used immunoSEQ multiplex PCR on TCR beta CDR3; it spanned 54 Vbeta and 13 Jbeta. TCRdb reprocessed the immunoSEQ multiplex PCR reads with MiXCR, giving one entry per CDR3 protein. The sample holds 350,000 to 550,000 distinct CDR3 sequences; 75% to 90% are singletons and the top ten take more than 0.09%. TCR beta sequencing was performed on blood CD8+ and CD4+ T cells.

This sequence originates from a human donor with multiple sclerosis. This chain joins TRBV19 and TRBJ2-2, with D perhaps TRBD1 (6 bases). The sample taken for sequencing was CD8+ T cells from PBMCs. CDR3 bases: TGTGCCAGTAGTATCCAAGGGGGTGGCGCCGGGGAGCTGTTTTTT. As protein: CASSIQGGGAGELFF.